Here is one TCR beta chain with its context. Its antigen is not identified. In germline, CDR1 is MDHEN, CDR2 SYDVKM. The length of the CDR3 is 16 residues. V dropped 2 bases and J dropped 2; count of bases not matched to a gene: 8. Vbeta (60) and Jbeta (13) primers were used in the PCR. TCRdb's copy holds only in-frame clones and misses some; the assay was immunoSEQ multiplex PCR. Seen here are 210,000 or so clones, approximately 87% observed once, and the top ten hold 1% to 1.5%. This sample was taken from a study of cytomegalovirus exposure and HLA in healthy donors. About the study: From donors who were HLA-typed, an early data release held around 80 million unique TCRs. Study results and caveats: The records held CMV serostatus as the only immune exposure information. The authors later found most CMV-associated TCR beta chains appeared HLA-restricted. Compared with the roughly 670-donor mean, an Asian-associated ancestry cluster reportedly had fewer N-insertions, according to a later analysis.

This receptor was identified in a man aged 30 to 39 in good health and CMV-seronegative. The chain links TRBV28 to TRBJ2-7; 8 positions agree with TRBD1. Material for sequencing was PBMCs. In nucleotides, the CDR3 is TGTGCCAGCAGTTTACCAAAGGGACAGGTCACCTACGAGCAGTACTTC. It is translated as CASSLPKGQVTYEQYF.